The 29 T cell receptor beta chains in this list originate from one sample, sequenced in a study of PD-1 blockade in classical Hodgkin lymphoma. The time point is: cycle 4 day 1 (C4D1), after five to seven weeks of nivolumab. Each patient's relapse followed autologous stem cell transplantation, and brentuximab vedotin exposure varied. Only in-frame clones appear in the TCRdb table, and some are missing; sequencing was by immunoSEQ multiplex PCR. This table has fewer than 25,000 clones, approximately 80% appearing once. The sequences come from peripheral blood mononuclear cells (PBMCs), collected before the fourth cycle of nivolumab. Every receptor here comes from a human donor with classical Hodgkin lymphoma.

The rearrangement uses TRBV28 and TRBJ2-2, with 9 bases fitting TRBD2. Germline assignment: CDR1 MDHEN and CDR2 SYDVKM. The CDR3 covers 16 residues. Trimming at V came to 7 bases and at J to 6 bases, leaving 12 bases not matched to a gene. CDR3 sequence: CASIFSRTSEAGELFF. CDR3 nucleotides: TGTGCCAGCATTTTCTCTCGGACTAGCGAAGCCGGGGAGCTGTTTTTT.

This clone was found once. V usage is TRBV6-6 and J usage is TRBJ1-2; D is perhaps TRBD1 (5 bases). The CDR3 is 15 amino acids. V was cut by 5 bases and J by 0 bases, with 13 bases left in between. Germline V CDR1 and CDR2: MNHNY, SVGAGI (reference sequence). This CDR3 is CASSHKTVANYGYTF. In nucleotides, the CDR3 is TGTGCCAGCAGTCATAAGACAGTAGCTAACTATGGCTACACCTTC.

The gene calls are TRBV5-5 and TRBJ2-5; TRBD2 aligns across 12 bases. Germline V gene lookup returns CDR1 SGHKS and CDR2 YYEKEE (reference sequence). With V trimmed by 0 bases and J by 4 bases, 4 bases remained unmatched. This CDR3 is 16 amino acids long. CDR3 DNA: TGTGCCAGCAGCTTGGAACTAGCGGGGGGCAGAGAGACCCAGTACTTC. This encodes CASSLELAGGRETQYF.

A word on this clone: In the same sample, other DNA sequences code for this CDR3. The V gene is TRBV19, the J gene TRBJ1-2; no reliable D call. This CDR3 is 12 amino acids long. Trimming took 2 bases from V and 4 from J, leaving 5 bases between them. In germline, CDR1 is LNHDA, CDR2 SQIVND (reference sequence). The DNA of the CDR3 is TGTGCCAGTAGTATATCGGTCTATGGCTACACCTTC. Its protein product is CASSISVYGYTF.

The chain combines TRBV4-1 with TRBJ2-1; a weak D match, TRBD1 (6 bases). The V and J ends lost 4 bases and 8 bases respectively, with 18 bases between them. In germline, CDR1 is MGHRA, CDR2 YSYEKL. The CDR3 has 15 residues. The CDR3, as DNA: TGCGCCAGCAGCCCTATCAGGGGAAACGGCGATGAGCAGTTCTTC. Encoded protein: CASSPIRGNGDEQFF.

This chain connects TRBV2 to TRBJ2-2; a possible D gene is TRBD1 (6 bases). Per the germline V gene, CDR1 is SNHLY and CDR2 is FYNNEI. The ends were cut back, 6 bases at V and 0 bases at J, with 11 bases in the middle. This CDR3 is built from 15 residues. The CDR3 nucleotides are TGTGCCAGCAGAGGACAGTCCTCGAACACCGGGGAGCTGTTTTTT. Translating it yields CASRGQSSNTGELFF.

The V call is TRBV7-2, the J call TRBJ2-1; D unclear. The CDR3 loop spans 14 amino acids. Germline V gives CDR1 SGHTA, CDR2 FQGNSA. Trimming pared 2 bases from V and 8 bases from J, leaving 13 bases between. CDR3 nucleotides: TGTGCCAGCAGCTTATTTTCTGGCAGGTATGAGCAGTTCTTC. The encoded protein is CASSLFSGRYEQFF.

V and J are TRBV28 and TRBJ2-5; 7 nucleotides match TRBD2. Trimming cost V 1 base and J 0 bases; bases outside gene matches: 5. This CDR3 is 16 amino acids long. The V gene's germline CDR1 is MDHEN and CDR2 SYDVKM. The CDR3 here is CASSLFSSGHQETQYF. The DNA for the CDR3 is TGTGCCAGCAGTTTATTTTCTAGCGGTCACCAAGAGACCCAGTACTTC.

The V call is TRBV28, the J call TRBJ2-1, with 8 bases identical to TRBD2. Trimming cost V 11 bases and J 3 bases; bases outside gene matches: 6. Looked up from germline, CDR1 is MDHEN and CDR2 is SYDVKM. The CDR3 extends over 13 amino acids. For the CDR3, the DNA is TGTGCCTCGGGGGCGGGGGGCTACAATGAGCAGTTCTTC. It encodes CASGAGGYNEQFF.

The chain is built from TRBV7-3 and TRBJ2-1; 9 nucleotides align to TRBD2. The CDR3 totals 15 residues. Germline values: CDR1 SGHTA, CDR2 FQGTGA. The V gene end was trimmed by 3 bases and the J gene end by 6 bases; junction bases not matched to a gene: 6. CDR3 nucleotides: TGTGCCAGCAGCTTTGGGACTAGCAGTAGCAATGAGCAGTTCTTC. Translated: CASSFGTSSSNEQFF.

V and J are TRBV27 and TRBJ1-5, with a possible D match to TRBD1 (6 bases). V shed 3 bases and J shed 3 bases, with 9 bases lying between them. CDR1 is MNHEY, CDR2 SMNVEV, per germline (reference sequence). This CDR3 region has 14 residues. CDR3 sequence: CASSFRGPNQPQHF. DNA of the CDR3: TGTGCCAGCAGTTTCAGGGGACCCAATCAGCCCCAGCATTTT.

The V and J genes are TRBV6-5 and TRBJ2-5; 11 bases are shared with TRBD2. From germline, CDR1 is MNHEY and CDR2 SVGAGI. The V segment lost 2 bases and the J segment 4 bases; nucleotides outside the gene matches: 6. The CDR3 is 16 residues long. For the CDR3, the DNA is TGTGCCAGCAGTTACGGGCTAGCGGGAGGAGGAGAGACCCAGTACTTC. The encoded protein is CASSYGLAGGGETQYF.

The J gene is TRBJ1-2, the V gene TRBV9; D remains unclear. Per germline, CDR1 SGDLS and CDR2 YYNGEE. V shed 0 bases and J shed 3 bases, with 9 bases lying between them. The CDR3 runs 14 residues. The CDR3 sequence: CASSVVALDYGYTF. The CDR3 DNA follows: TGTGCCAGCAGCGTAGTAGCTTTGGACTATGGCTACACCTTC.

The V gene is TRBV4-1, the J gene TRBJ2-1; possibly TRBD1 for D (5 bases). This CDR3 is built from 16 residues. Trimming pared 2 bases from V and 0 bases from J, leaving 11 bases between. Germline CDR1 MGHRA, CDR2 YSYEKL. In DNA form, the CDR3 reads TGCGCCAGCAGCCAATTCGGTGGGGCCTCCTACAATGAGCAGTTCTTC. This translates into CASSQFGGASYNEQFF.

The chain couples TRBV30 to TRBJ1-1; D is unresolved. The CDR3 runs to 12 residues. With 0 bases removed from V and 3 bases from J, the gap between germline ends came to 5 bases. The germline CDR1 and CDR2 sequences are GTSNPN and SVGIG (reference sequence). The CDR3 protein is CAWSVRDTEAFF. CDR3 nucleotides: TGTGCCTGGAGTGTGCGGGACACTGAAGCTTTCTTT.

CDR3 amino acids: CASSMGRSGGRGELFF. Here the CDR3 DNA reads TGTGCCAGTAGTATGGGTCGGTCAGGGGGCAGAGGGGAGCTGTTTTTT. The V gene is TRBV19, the J gene TRBJ2-2; 8 bases are a match to TRBD1. This CDR3 is built from 16 residues. CDR1 is LNHDA, CDR2 SQIVND, per germline (reference sequence). V lost 3 bases and J lost 8; bases outside the gene matches: 11.

The chain has TRBV7-2 and TRBJ2-3, with 8 bases identical to TRBD2. The CDR3 has 15 residues. Germline-derived CDR1 and CDR2 are SGHTA and FQGNSA. The V segment lost 3 bases and the J segment 1 base; nucleotides outside the gene matches: 3. The CDR3 here is CASSLGLVRTDTQYF. The CDR3 DNA reads as TGTGCCAGCAGCTTGGGACTAGTCCGCACAGATACGCAGTATTTT.

This clone occurred a few times. The genes are TRBV5-1 and TRBJ1-3; D is undetermined. Germline-derived CDR1 and CDR2 are SGHRS and YFSETQ. The CDR3 length is 18 residues. Between the trimmed V and J ends, which lost 2 bases and 0 bases, there was a span of 18 bases. CDR3 in DNA: TGCGCCAGCAGCTTCGAAGGAGCTCAAGGGAGCTCTGGAAACACCATATATTTT. It yields the protein CASSFEGAQGSSGNTIYF.

The rearrangement joins TRBV9 to TRBJ1-3, with D hard to call. Germline values: CDR1 SGDLS, CDR2 YYNGEE. Trimming cost V 3 bases and J 0 bases, with 16 bases left between them. The CDR3 spans 17 residues. The CDR3 nucleotides read TGTGCCAGCAGCGAGTCCCCAGGCCGATGCTCTGGAAACACCATATATTTT. The encoded protein is CASSESPGRCSGNTIYF.

In DNA form, the CDR3 reads TGTGCCAGCAGCTTTGGAGGGGCAGAGGGAGGCTATGGCTACACCTTC. Amino acids: CASSFGGAEGGYGYTF. V is TRBV7-2 and J is TRBJ1-2; maybe TRBD1 (5 bases). This CDR3 has 16 amino acids. Germline V gives CDR1 SGHTA, CDR2 FQGNSA. Trimming removed 3 bases from V and 4 bases from J, with 18 bases in between.

The chain joins TRBV6-5 to TRBJ2-2; D is unresolved. Germline loops: CDR1 MNHEY, CDR2 SVGAGI. The CDR3 covers 16 residues. V was cut by 2 bases and J by 8 bases, with 18 bases left in between. CDR3 DNA sequence: TGTGCCAGCAGTTACGATTCGTCGCCTTGGGTAGGGGAGCTGTTTTTT. It is translated as CASSYDSSPWVGELFF.

The V and J genes are TRBV28 and TRBJ1-2; 7 bases line up with TRBD1. This CDR3 is 14 amino acids long. The germline V gene has CDR1 MDHEN and CDR2 SYDVKM. Trimming cost V 3 bases and J 4 bases; bases outside gene matches: 5. This chain's CDR3 is CASSLTGRGYGYTF. CDR3 bases: TGTGCCAGCAGTTTGACAGGGCGTGGCTATGGCTACACCTTC.

The chain has TRBV7-8 and TRBJ1-1; D not resolved. The CDR3 length is 15 residues. Trimming took 6 bases from V and 2 from J, leaving 16 bases between them. Germline CDR1 SGHVS, CDR2 FQNEAQ. The CDR3 nucleotides are TGTGCCAGCAGTCTTGAAATAGGCTCAAACACTGAAGCTTTCTTT. Protein product: CASSLEIGSNTEAFF.

In this sample, this clone turned up a few times. In DNA, the CDR3 is TGTGCCTCCGGATCAACACAGGGAGGAGGGTATGGCTACACCTTC. It specifies CASGSTQGGGYGYTF. The chain couples TRBV10-3 to TRBJ1-2; TRBD1 might be the D (6 bases). This CDR3 is 15 amino acids long. The V and J ends lost 11 bases and 5 bases respectively, with 24 bases between them. CDR1 is ENHRY, CDR2 SYGVKD, per germline.

The V call is TRBV7-7, the J call TRBJ2-3; 7 bases line up with TRBD1. V dropped 1 base and J dropped 3; count of bases not matched to a gene: 1. CDR1 is SSHAT and CDR2 is FNYEAQ in the germline V gene (reference sequence). The CDR3 consists of 14 residues. The CDR3 DNA reads TGTGCCAGCAGCTTAGACAGGGGAACAGATACGCAGTATTTT. Protein: CASSLDRGTDTQYF.

This clone was observed a few times. The CDR3 here is CASSQIGTSGLNEQFF. The DNA of the CDR3 is TGTGCCAGCAGCCAGATCGGGACTAGCGGCTTAAATGAGCAGTTCTTC. The chain uses TRBV7-9 and TRBJ2-1, with 11 nucleotides matching TRBD2. J lost 7 bases, V lost 5 bases, and 10 bases had no gene match. Germline CDR1 and CDR2: SEHNR and FQNEAQ (reference sequence). CDR3 length equals 16 residues.

The chain couples TRBV2 to TRBJ1-1; unclear D gene. Trimming took 2 bases from V and 4 from J, leaving 5 bases between them. This CDR3 comprises 12 residues. Germline-derived CDR1 and CDR2 are SNHLY and FYNNEI. CDR3 sequence: CASSEPVTEAFF. In DNA, the CDR3 is TGTGCCAGCAGTGAACCGGTCACTGAAGCTTTCTTT.

The chain links TRBV5-1 to TRBJ1-3, with D possibly matching TRBD1 (5 bases). The V and J ends lost 0 bases and 4 bases respectively, with 11 bases between them. Germline CDR1 is SGHRS and CDR2 is YFSETQ. The CDR3 spans 15 residues. CDR3 nucleotide sequence: TGCGCCAGCAGCTTGGTCCAGGGTGCAGGAAACACCATATATTTT. Protein: CASSLVQGAGNTIYF.

This chain joins TRBV2 and TRBJ2-1, with D uncertain. This CDR3 is built from 13 residues. V lost 3 bases and J lost 4, with 7 bases in between. Germline V lookup: CDR1 SNHLY, CDR2 FYNNEI. The CDR3 region is CASSENLYNEQFF. DNA of the CDR3: TGTGCCAGCAGTGAGAACTTATACAATGAGCAGTTCTTC.